This T cell receptor (beta chain) was obtained from a study of regulatory T cells in long-lasting Graves disease (dated by TCRdb to the early 2020s). General notes on the study: Antithyroid drugs had been taken for less than 3 months by newly diagnosed Graves' disease patients. The study was conducted in China and was registered as a clinical trial. This study used TCR sequencing and RNA sequencing of peripheral blood to compare persistent Graves' disease patients against newly diagnosed Graves' disease patients. A total of about 33 samples underwent TCR sequencing, from roughly 13 patients with persistent Graves' disease and 20 or so patients with newly diagnosed Graves' disease. Here is what the overall study found, with its caveats: Persistent patients shared more public clonotypes among themselves (around 3,000) than newly diagnosed patients did (roughly 910). Peripheral blood alone was examined, since thyroid tissue, which constituted the primary lesion, could not be accessed. Sequencing and analysis were limited to the TCR beta chain. TRBV28, TRBJ1-2 and TRBJ2-5 were preferentially used in persistent disease, while TRBV20-1 and TRBJ2-1 were favored in newly diagnosed disease. As a limitation, the authors acknowledged that the small sample size may reduce accuracy. Lower TCR Shannon entropy and fewer highly expanded clones were observed in persistent Graves' disease patients than in newly diagnosed patients, which suggested clonal expansion.

This sample's time point label indicates: newly diagnosed GD, antithyroid drugs for less than 3 months. For both TCR sequencing and RNA sequencing, RNA was extracted from PBMCs using TRIzol. Graves' disease was diagnosed according to American Thyroid Association guidelines. Patients for the study were recruited at an endocrinology department in Xi'an, China. Each patient gave approximately 10 milliliters of peripheral blood, collected in an EDTA anticoagulant tube. Ficoll Paque Plus density gradient separation was used to isolate PBMCs, and no additional T cell sorting was done. RNA quality was checked with an Agilent 2100 Bioanalyzer and agarose gel, and concentration with a NanoDrop 2000. The sample holds many counts of this clonotype. The antigen it binds to is not known. No base quality values were provided; no much bigger clone lies one nucleotide off. Library creation used multiplex PCR. The listed sequencing device is Illumina HiSeq 4000. TCR beta libraries were built with iRepertoire HTBI primers and Arm-PCR amplification of CDR3 regions. Before sequencing, the PCR products went through gel purification. The published analysis was carried out like this. Gene usage analysis of CDR3 amino acid clonotypes relied on the roughly 67 TRBV and 14 TRBJ segments identified across samples. COPE and FqMerger were used to merge filtered high-quality paired reads into contigs. BLAST was used to align contigs to IMGT TRBV, TRBD and TRBJ reference genes, with CDR3 defined following IMGT. Any clonotype with a frequency above 0.1% was counted as a highly expanded clone. Repertoire diversity was measured by Shannon entropy, and V-J evenness by the Gini coefficient. A clonotype found in more than one individual was treated as public. Using fastp at Q25 and MiXCR, TCRdb reprocessed the public reads and kept productive beta chains. Merged by CDR3 protein, the rows form single entries marked with the most common genes and DNA. These V and J calls originate from TCRdb's pipeline instead of the authors' own analysis. The sample has about 440,000 distinct CDR3 sequences on record, roughly 15% of them singletons. Clones ranked in the top ten supply about 10% of the sample.

CDR1 DFQATT and CDR2 SNEGSKA are derived from the germline V gene (reference sequence). Trimming takes 4 bases off V and 2 bases off J; junction bases not matched to a gene: 1. Reading from cysteine to phenylalanine, the CDR3 counts 13 amino acids. Only the CDR3 DNA stays, 39 bases, in frame from base 1. These sequences were also reported in another study, on T cells in Graves' hyperthyroidism and ophthalmopathy. The second study reports: A patient counted as having stable Graves' hyperthyroidism if no progression to ophthalmopathy occurred over 18 months of follow-up. Hyperthyroidism patients were aged 18 to 65 years and newly diagnosed, with disease duration of less than 2 months. Any patient with an uncontrolled infection, another autoimmune disease, pregnancy or lactation was excluded. Diagnoses were based on clinical symptoms, serum thyroxine and TRAb, thyroid ultrasound and orbital computed tomography. The TCR CDR3 was subjected to a first round of RT-PCR using the HTBI primer set and the Qiagen OneStep RT-PCR kit. Most expanded thyroid clonotypes (frequency above 0.001) were also found in blood, which suggests that blood repertoires may mirror thyroid immune responses. A 13 V-J signature model separated ophthalmopathy from stable hyperthyroidism, with around 88% sensitivity and 81% to 83% specificity in cross-validation and 80%/75% in testing. In validation, progression to ophthalmopathy was predicted by the model with nearly 71% sensitivity and roughly 76% specificity, a median of roughly 6.4 months before onset. TCR V-J signatures able to tell the groups apart were searched for in a discovery cohort of approximately 95 patients, of whom fewer than 45 had Graves' ophthalmopathy and around 56 had stable Graves' hyperthyroidism. Whether ophthalmopathy could be predicted prospectively was tested in an independent validation cohort made up of under 20 hyperthyroidism patients plus 17 patients who later progressed to ophthalmopathy. The 75 to 100 discovery patients were randomly split 7:3 into training and test sets. Thyroid tissue and blood T-cell repertoires from about six Graves' hyperthyroidism patients were also compared in the study. Following sampling, methimazole starting at 30 mg daily was given to hyperthyroidism patients, and high-dose intravenous methylprednisolone was given to ophthalmopathy patients. Libraries were constructed in a second round of multiplex PCR, after which size selection and purification were carried out. Sequencing of the libraries was done on an Illumina HiSeq2000 using paired-end 100 bp reads. Raw data were processed with SOAPnuke, discarding reads with adapters, uncalled bases, mean Phred below 15, or no exact constant-primer or identifier match. High-quality paired reads were merged with COPE v1.2.5, and unique nucleotide sequences were defined as clonotypes. MiTCR v1.1 was used to align the clonotypes against IMGT TRBV, TRBD and TRBJ reference segments. Analysis was restricted to V-J combinations with a frequency above 0.0001, which covered about 99% of repertoires. A TCS score was defined as the ratio of F50 (clonal expansion) to E x V (chaos), with BLOSUM62-based TCRdist applied between CDR3 peptides within each V-J. Welch's t-statistics and random forest reduced around 510 V-J features to 10 to 15, which were used in a naive Bayes classifier (R e1071). No statistical method was used to set the sample size in advance, and investigators knew the group allocation. TCR Vbeta CDR3 sequencing of fewer than 150 peripheral blood samples (over 40 ophthalmopathy, 75 to 80 hyperthyroidism and around 17 progressor patients) is reported in the paper.

In this chain, TRBV20-1 is recombined with TRBJ2-3, with 9 central nucleotides matching TRBD2. Source: peripheral blood mononuclear cells (PBMCs), taken at new diagnosis, from a patient treated with antithyroid drugs. The TCR sequence derives from a woman in her 30s with Graves disease. Donor details come from another sample of the same person, matched by shared clones. CDR3 loop: CSAIAGVTDTQYF. DNA sequence: TGCAGTGCTATAGCGGGGGTCACAGATACGCAGTATTTT.